The sample holds many counts of the clone carrying this T cell receptor (beta chain). The target antigen is unknown. This specimen belongs to a study of identical twins. General study findings and limits: Carriage of fewer insertions was seen in abundant cord blood beta clonotypes, whereas memory repertoires showed none.

Trimming left V 3 bases short and J 5 bases short, with 11 bases between. This CDR3 comprises 13 residues. Germline CDR1 is SGHRS and CDR2 is YFSETQ. Each CDR3 protein is one row after TCRdb ran MiXCR on the 5' RACE reads. Among around 650,000 distinct CDR3 sequences listed, around 7.5% were seen once. These same records also appear under a second study, on yellow fever vaccine responses in identical twins.

The rearrangement joins TRBV5-1 to TRBJ2-5; unclear D gene. This TCR derives from a woman aged 18 to 35 in good health. Sequencing was carried out using PBMCs. Here the CDR3 DNA reads TGCGCCAGCAGCTCTGGGATTGGGGAGACCCAGTACTTC. Translated: CASSSGIGETQYF.